The sequence of this T cell receptor beta chain was determined in a study of blood T cell repertoires in COVID-19. Overall study context: T cells, B-cell-depleted T cells, or PBMCs provided the cDNA or gDNA that served as material.

Germline loops: CDR1 LNHDA, CDR2 SQIVND (reference sequence). The CDR3 consists of 14 residues. Trimming removed 5 bases from V and 4 bases from J, with 14 bases in between. Clones were read by immunoSEQ multiplex PCR, and TCRdb kept only the in-frame ones, dropping some. The sample includes approximately 500,000 clones, about 89% of them seen just once. Patients of the Seattle cohort, enrolled during active infection, were followed longitudinally. Sequenced sample: peripheral blood. The chain carries TRBV19 and TRBJ2-5; D is possibly TRBD1 (6 bases). The receptor's source is a woman aged 45-65 years with COVID-19, enrolled during active disease. The CDR3 nucleotides read TGTGCCAGTAGTGCCACAGGGCGCGGAGAGACCCAGTACTTC. It is translated as CASSATGRGETQYF.